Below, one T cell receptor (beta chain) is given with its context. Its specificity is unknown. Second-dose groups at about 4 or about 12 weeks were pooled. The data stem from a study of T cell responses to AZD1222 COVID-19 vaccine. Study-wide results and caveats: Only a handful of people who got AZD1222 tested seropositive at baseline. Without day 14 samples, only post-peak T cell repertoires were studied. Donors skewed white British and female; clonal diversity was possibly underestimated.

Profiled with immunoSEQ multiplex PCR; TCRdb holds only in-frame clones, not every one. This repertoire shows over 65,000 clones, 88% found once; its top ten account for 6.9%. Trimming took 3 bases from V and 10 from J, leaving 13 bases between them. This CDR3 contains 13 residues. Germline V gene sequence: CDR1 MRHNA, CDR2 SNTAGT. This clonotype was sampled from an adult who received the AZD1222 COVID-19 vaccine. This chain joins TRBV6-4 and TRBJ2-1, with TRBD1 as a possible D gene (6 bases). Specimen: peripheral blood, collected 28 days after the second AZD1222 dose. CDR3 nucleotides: TGTGCCAGCAGTGATTCCCGGGACACGGAGCAGTTCTTC. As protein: CASSDSRDTEQFF.